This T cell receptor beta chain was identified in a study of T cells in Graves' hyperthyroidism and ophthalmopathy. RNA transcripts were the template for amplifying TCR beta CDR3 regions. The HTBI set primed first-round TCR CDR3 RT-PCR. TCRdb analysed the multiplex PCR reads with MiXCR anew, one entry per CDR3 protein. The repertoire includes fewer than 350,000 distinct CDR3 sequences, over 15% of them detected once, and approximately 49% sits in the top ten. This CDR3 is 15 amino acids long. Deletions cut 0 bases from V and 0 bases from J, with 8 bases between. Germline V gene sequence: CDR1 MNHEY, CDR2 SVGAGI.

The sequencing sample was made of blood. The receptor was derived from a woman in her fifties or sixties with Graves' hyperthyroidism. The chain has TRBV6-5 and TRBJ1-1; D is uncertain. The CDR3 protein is CASSYSYSLNTEAFF. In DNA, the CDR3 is TGTGCCAGCAGTTACTCGTACAGTCTGAACACTGAAGCTTTCTTT.